Below, one TCR beta chain is given with its context. Trimming cost V 3 bases and J 11 bases, with 8 bases left between them. The CDR3 is 12 amino acids. Germline V gene sequence: CDR1 WNHNN, CDR2 SYGVQD (reference sequence). This sample is part of a study of tumor-infiltrating lymphocytes in localized non-small cell lung cancer. Method: immunoSEQ multiplex PCR; TCRdb's copy keeps in-frame clones and lacks some. The profile shows 10,000 to 15,000 clones, about 84% of them singletons. The chain has TRBV10-1 and TRBJ1-6; D is unclear. What was sequenced was uninvolved lung tissue not adjacent to the tumor. This clonotype was obtained from a human donor with non-small cell lung cancer. DNA of the CDR3: TGCGCCAGCAGTGATCCGGATACACCCCTCCACTTT. It codes for CASSDPDTPLHF.